This TCR beta chain was obtained from a study of blood T cell repertoires in COVID-19. TCRdb's copy holds only in-frame clones and misses some; the assay was immunoSEQ multiplex PCR. The data show fewer than 200,000 clones, about four fifths seen once. CDR3 length: 11 amino acids. The V gene lost 6 bases and the J gene lost 5 bases, with 8 bases spanning the gap. From germline, CDR1 is SGHDT and CDR2 YYEEEE. The sequencing input was PBMCs or T cells enriched from blood (not recorded which). The chain carries TRBV5-6 and TRBJ2-5; perhaps TRBD2 as D (5 bases). The clonotype was recovered from a man between 45 and 60 years old who had recovered from COVID-19. CDR3 sequence reads: CASTWRETQYF. The DNA of the CDR3 is TGTGCCAGCACCTGGAGGGAGACCCAGTACTTC. The whole variable domain, remainder taken from reference TRBV5-6 and TRBJ2-5, is DAGVTQSPTHLIKTRGQQVTLRCSPKSGHDTVSWYQQALGQGPQFIFQYYEEEERQRGNFPDRFSGHQFPNYSSELNVNALLLGDSALYLCASTWRETQYFGPGTRLLVL.